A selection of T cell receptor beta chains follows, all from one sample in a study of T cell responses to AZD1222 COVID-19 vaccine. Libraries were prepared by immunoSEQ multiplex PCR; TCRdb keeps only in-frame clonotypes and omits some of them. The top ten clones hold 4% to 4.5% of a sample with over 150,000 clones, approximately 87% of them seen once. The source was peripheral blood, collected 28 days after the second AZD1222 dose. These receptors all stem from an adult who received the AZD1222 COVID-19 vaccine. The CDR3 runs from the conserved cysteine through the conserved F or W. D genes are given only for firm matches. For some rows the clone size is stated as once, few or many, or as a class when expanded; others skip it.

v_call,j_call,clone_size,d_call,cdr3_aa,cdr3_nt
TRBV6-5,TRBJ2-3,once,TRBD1,CASSPDRGTDTQYF,TGTGCCAGCAGTCCAGACAGGGGAACAGATACGCAGTATTTT
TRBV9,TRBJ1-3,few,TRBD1,CASSGTGGSGNTIYF,TGTGCCAGCAGCGGGACAGGCGGCTCTGGAAACACCATATATTTT
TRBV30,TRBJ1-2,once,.,CAWILQNYGYTF,TGTGCCTGGATACTACAGAACTATGGCTACACCTTC
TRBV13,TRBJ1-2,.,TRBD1,CASSIGQGPNYGYTF,TGTGCCAGCAGCATAGGACAGGGTCCTAACTATGGCTACACCTTC
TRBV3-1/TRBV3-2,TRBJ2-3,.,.,CASSLTRTSTSTDTQYF,TGTGCCAGCAGCCTTACTAGGACGAGCACTAGCACAGATACGCAGTATTTT
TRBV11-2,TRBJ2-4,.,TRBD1,CASSEGTGETIQYF,TGTGCCAGCAGCGAGGGGACAGGGGAGACCATTCAGTACTTC
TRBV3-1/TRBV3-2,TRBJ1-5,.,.,CASSLQVNQPQHF,TGTGCCAGCAGCCTCCAAGTTAATCAGCCCCAGCATTTT
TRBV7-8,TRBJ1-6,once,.,CASSPGPDDSPLHF,TGTGCCAGCAGCCCCGGGCCTGACGATTCACCCCTCCACTTT
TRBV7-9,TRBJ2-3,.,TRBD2,CASRFLLAGEVQYF,TGTGCCAGCAGGTTTTTACTAGCGGGAGAAGTGCAGTATTTT
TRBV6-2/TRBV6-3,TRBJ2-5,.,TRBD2,CASSQRLAGAQQETQYF,TGTGCCAGCAGTCAACGACTAGCGGGGGCCCAACAAGAGACCCAGTACTTC
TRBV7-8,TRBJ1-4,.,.,CASSSRDDWHEKLFF,TGTGCCAGCAGCTCCAGGGACGACTGGCATGAAAAACTGTTTTTT
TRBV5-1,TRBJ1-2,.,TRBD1,CASSPQGGRPYGYTF,TGCGCCAGCAGCCCACAGGGGGGCCGGCCCTATGGCTACACCTTC
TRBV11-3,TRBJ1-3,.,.,CASSLSGGNTIYF,TGTGCCAGCAGCCTCTCAGGGGGAAACACCATATATTTT
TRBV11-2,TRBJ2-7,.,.,CASSLEMGSSYEQYF,TGTGCCAGCAGCTTAGAAATGGGCAGCTCCTACGAGCAGTACTTC
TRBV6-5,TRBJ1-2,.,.,CASSTLTGLGYTF,TGTGCCAGCAGTACCTTAACAGGGTTGGGCTACACCTTC
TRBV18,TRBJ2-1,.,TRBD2,CASSPPRTSGSYNEQFF,TGTGCCAGCTCACCACCGAGGACTAGCGGGTCCTACAATGAGCAGTTCTTC
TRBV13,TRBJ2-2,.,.,CASSLAGELFF,TGTGCCAGCAGCTTAGCCGGGGAGCTGTTTTTT
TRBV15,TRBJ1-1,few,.,CATSRRRQNTEAFF,TGTGCCACCAGCAGACGCCGACAGAACACTGAAGCTTTCTTT
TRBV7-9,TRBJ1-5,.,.,CASSLATGFSNQPQHF,TGTGCCAGCAGCTTAGCCACAGGGTTTAGCAATCAGCCCCAGCATTTT
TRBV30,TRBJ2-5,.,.,CAWSVPGAETQYF,TGTGCCTGGAGTGTCCCAGGGGCGGAGACCCAGTACTTC
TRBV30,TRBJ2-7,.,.,CAWIKDFSYEQYF,TGTGCCTGGATCAAGGACTTCTCCTACGAGCAGTACTTC
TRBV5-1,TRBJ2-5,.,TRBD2,CASSLTVAGGTQYF,TGCGCCAGCAGCTTGACCGTGGCGGGGGGGACCCAGTACTTC
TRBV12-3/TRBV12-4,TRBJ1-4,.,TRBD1,CASSLQGGRLFF,TGTGCCAGCAGCCTCCAGGGGGGGAGACTGTTTTTT
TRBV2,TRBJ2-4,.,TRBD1,CASTQGGQGTKNIQYF,TGTGCCAGCACCCAAGGGGGACAGGGTACCAAAAACATTCAGTACTTC
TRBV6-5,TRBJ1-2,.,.,CASSPGRLNNYGYTF,TGTGCCAGCAGCCCCGGGCGGCTGAATAACTATGGCTACACCTTC
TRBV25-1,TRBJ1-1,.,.,CASSEWGAGTEAFF,TGTGCCAGCAGTGAGTGGGGGGCTGGGACTGAAGCTTTCTTT
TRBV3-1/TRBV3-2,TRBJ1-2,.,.,CASSYRETAGYTF,TGTGCCAGCAGCTACCGTGAGACGGCAGGCTACACCTTC
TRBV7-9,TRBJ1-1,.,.,CASSPGPTSGAFF,TGTGCCAGCAGCCCGGGGCCTACGTCGGGAGCTTTCTTT
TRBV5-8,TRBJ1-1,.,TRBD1,CASSVDRGVAFF,TGTGCCAGCAGCGTAGACAGGGGTGTAGCTTTCTTT
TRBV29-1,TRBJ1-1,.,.,CSVVTGRGVGTEAFF,TGCAGCGTTGTTACAGGTCGGGGGGTGGGCACTGAAGCTTTCTTT
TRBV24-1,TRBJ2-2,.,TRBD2,CATSDSLAGVKELFF,TGTGCCACCAGTGATTCTCTAGCGGGGGTAAAGGAGCTGTTTTTT
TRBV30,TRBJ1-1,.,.,CAWINEQGAEAFF,TGTGCCTGGATTAATGAGCAGGGCGCTGAAGCTTTCTTT
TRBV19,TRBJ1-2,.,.,CASSIANPDGYGYTF,TGTGCCAGTAGTATAGCTAACCCCGACGGCTATGGCTACACCTTC
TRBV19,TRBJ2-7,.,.,CASSNARGGASYEQYF,TGTGCCAGTAGTAACGCCCGCGGAGGCGCCTCCTACGAGCAGTACTTC